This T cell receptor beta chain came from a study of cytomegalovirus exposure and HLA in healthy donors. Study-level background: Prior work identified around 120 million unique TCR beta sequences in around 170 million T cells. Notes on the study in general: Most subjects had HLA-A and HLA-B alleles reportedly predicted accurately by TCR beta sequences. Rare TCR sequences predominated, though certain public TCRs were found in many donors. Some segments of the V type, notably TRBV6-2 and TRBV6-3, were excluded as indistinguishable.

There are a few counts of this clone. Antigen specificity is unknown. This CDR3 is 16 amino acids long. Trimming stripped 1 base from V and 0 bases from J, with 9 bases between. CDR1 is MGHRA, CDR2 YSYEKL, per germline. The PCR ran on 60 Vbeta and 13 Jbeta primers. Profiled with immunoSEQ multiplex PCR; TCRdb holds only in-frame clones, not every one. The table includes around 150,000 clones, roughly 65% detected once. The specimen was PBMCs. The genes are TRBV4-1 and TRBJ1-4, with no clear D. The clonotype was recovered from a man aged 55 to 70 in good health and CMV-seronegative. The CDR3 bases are TGCGCCAGCAGCCAAGTGTCAGGCGCAACTAATGAAAAACTGTTTTTT. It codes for CASSQVSGATNEKLFF.